The 18 T cell receptor beta chains listed next were all sequenced from one sample in a study of blood T cell repertoires in COVID-19. Sequencing used immunoSEQ multiplex PCR; TCRdb keeps in-frame clones, though not all of them. This sample yields approximately 220,000 clones, of which roughly nine tenths are seen a single time; 2% to 2.5% belongs to the top ten. The material sequenced was peripheral blood. The receptors shown here come from a woman aged 45-60 years with acute or convalescent COVID-19.

This clone was seen once. The DNA of the CDR3 is TGTGCCAGCAGTTATGGACTAGCGAACAATGAGCAGTTCTTC. It is translated as CASSYGLANNEQFF. The chain employs TRBV6-5 and TRBJ2-1; TRBD2 aligns across 9 bases. V shed 3 bases, J shed 5 bases, and the junction held 2 bases outside the gene matches. The CDR3 contains 14 residues. Germline CDR1 is MNHEY and CDR2 is SVGAGI.

V and J are TRBV6-5 and TRBJ2-5, with 7 bases identical to TRBD2. CDR3 length equals 14 residues. V gave up 6 bases and J gave up 1 base; unmatched junction bases: 5. Germline V CDR1 and CDR2: MNHEY, SVGAGI. The CDR3: CASSPWGGQETQYF. The CDR3 region has the DNA TGTGCCAGCAGCCCCTGGGGGGGCCAAGAGACCCAGTACTTC.

The chain is built from TRBV30 and TRBJ1-4; D unresolved. The CDR3 is 13 amino acids. With 0 bases removed from V and 5 bases from J, the gap between germline ends came to 7 bases. Germline CDR1 is GTSNPN and CDR2 is SVGIG (reference sequence). Written as DNA, the CDR3 is TGTGCCTGGAGTGTTGGAGGCAATGAAAAACTGTTTTTT. Its translation: CAWSVGGNEKLFF.

The CDR3 is CASSQVAENTEAFF. CDR3 bases: TGCGCCAGCAGCCAAGTTGCAGAGAACACTGAAGCTTTCTTT. V gene TRBV4-1 combines with J gene TRBJ1-1; no firm D call. The CDR3 sequence is 14 residues long. Trimming took off 1 base at V and 1 base at J, with 7 bases between the two ends. The germline gives CDR1 MGHRA, CDR2 YSYEKL.

The chain carries TRBV13 and TRBJ2-5; maybe TRBD2 (5 bases). The V gene lost 3 bases and the J gene lost 3 bases, with 11 bases spanning the gap. The V gene's germline CDR1 is PRHDT and CDR2 FYEKMQ (reference sequence). The CDR3 has 14 amino acids. For the CDR3, the DNA is TGTGCCAGCAGCTTTCCTACTAGAGAAGAGACCCAGTACTTC. Translated, it gives CASSFPTREETQYF.

The chain links TRBV3-1 (or the pseudogene TRBV3-2) to TRBJ2-7; TRBD2 is a possible D gene (6 bases). This CDR3 region has 16 residues. V was shortened by 1 base and J by 0 bases, with 13 bases between the two germline ends. Germline V gene lookup returns CDR1 LGHDT and CDR2 YNNKEL (reference sequence). The CDR3 loop is CASSQVGVGSSYEQYF. CDR3 in DNA: TGTGCCAGCAGCCAAGTCGGGGTCGGGAGCTCCTACGAGCAGTACTTC.

This clone was picked up one time. The CDR3 coding sequence is TGCAGCGTCTCTGGACAGGGAAACTATGGCTACACCTTC. This encodes CSVSGQGNYGYTF. The chain carries TRBV29-1 and TRBJ1-2; TRBD1 aligns across 8 bases. The CDR3 loop spans 13 amino acids. V lost 6 bases, J lost 2 bases, and 5 bases stayed unmatched. CDR1 and CDR2 from the germline V gene are SQVTM and ANQGSEA. The full variable domain, in which reference TRBV29-1 and TRBJ1-2 provide the parts outside the CDR3, is SAVISQKPSRDICQRGTSLTIQCQVDSQVTMMFWYRQQPGQSLTLIATANQGSEATYESGFVIDKFPISRPNLTFSTLTVSNMSPEDSSIYLCSVSGQGNYGYTFGSGTRLTVV.

The rearrangement links TRBV6-5 to TRBJ1-2, with a weak D call TRBD1 (5 bases). CDR3 length: 15 residues. Trimming pared 0 bases from V and 7 bases from J, leaving 15 bases between. Germline V gene lookup returns CDR1 MNHEY and CDR2 SVGAGI. CDR3 in DNA: TGTGCCAGCAGTTACTCGAGTATGCGGGGGACTGGCTACACCTTC. It encodes CASSYSSMRGTGYTF.

V is TRBV9 and J is TRBJ1-1, with D maybe TRBD1 (5 bases). V was cut by 7 bases and J by 6 bases, with 10 bases left in between. Germline-derived CDR1 and CDR2 are SGDLS and YYNGEE. The CDR3 length is 11 residues. The CDR3 protein is CASGRAAEAFF. In DNA form, the CDR3 reads TGTGCCAGCGGCAGGGCGGCTGAAGCTTTCTTT. Full variable domain (rest looked up from reference TRBV9 and TRBJ1-1): DSGVTQTPKHLITATGQRVTLRCSPRSGDLSVYWYQQSLDQGLQFLIQYYNGEERAKGNILERFSAQQFPDLHSELNLSSLELGDSALYFCASGRAAEAFFGQGTRLTVV.

V is TRBV30 and J is TRBJ2-7; no clear D. The CDR3 loop spans 11 amino acids. V was clipped by 4 bases and J by 3 bases, with 7 bases between them. CDR1 is GTSNPN, CDR2 SVGIG, per germline (reference sequence). CDR3 protein: CAWKDNYEQYF. Written as DNA, the CDR3 is TGTGCCTGGAAAGACAACTACGAGCAGTACTTC.

This sequence joins TRBV30 and TRBJ2-5; TRBD1 might be the D (6 bases). The CDR3 loop spans 15 amino acids. CDR1 and CDR2 (germline): GTSNPN, SVGIG (reference sequence). V was cut by 1 base and J by 2 bases, with 14 bases left in between. The CDR3 sequence: CAWSALQGIQETQYF. The CDR3 nucleotides are TGTGCCTGGAGTGCCCTTCAGGGGATTCAAGAGACCCAGTACTTC.

The chain links TRBV18 to TRBJ1-2; TRBD1 is a possible D gene (6 bases). Germline loops: CDR1 KGHSH, CDR2 LQKENI. V dropped 3 bases and J dropped 8 bases, with 13 bases sitting between them. This CDR3 is 13 amino acids long. For the CDR3, the DNA is TGTGCCAGCTCACCGGGGGGGCGTGAAGGCTACACCTTC. Translation gives CASSPGGREGYTF.

A single count supports this clone. The chain has TRBV19 and TRBJ1-1; D not certain. CDR1 and CDR2 (germline): LNHDA, SQIVND (reference sequence). V lost 5 bases and J 0 bases, leaving 13 bases between the germline ends. This CDR3 spans 15 amino acids. This chain's CDR3 is CASSDGKGMNTEAFF. Here the CDR3 DNA reads TGTGCCAGTAGTGACGGGAAGGGCATGAACACTGAAGCTTTCTTT.

V is TRBV6-5 and J is TRBJ1-3, with 8 bases fitting TRBD1. The junction had 10 bases not matched to a gene; V was cut back by 10 bases and J by 8 bases. There are 13 residues in the CDR3. CDR1 is MNHEY and CDR2 is SVGAGI in the germline V gene. Written as DNA, the CDR3 is TGTGCCATATCCGGGACAGGAAGGCACACCATATATTTT. Encoded protein: CAISGTGRHTIYF.

The chain links TRBV5-5 to TRBJ1-1; D not certain. In germline, CDR1 is SGHKS, CDR2 YYEKEE (reference sequence). The CDR3 is made up of 14 amino acids. The V and J ends lost 2 bases and 1 base respectively, with 9 bases between them. The CDR3 nucleotides read TGTGCCAGCAGCTTCGGGGTGGGGAACACTGAAGCTTTCTTT. This codes for CASSFGVGNTEAFF. Combining the CDR3 with reference TRBV5-5 and TRBJ1-1 gives the whole variable domain DAGVTQSPTHLIKTRGQQVTLRCSPISGHKSVSWYQQVLGQGPQFIFQYYEKEERGRGNFPDRFSARQFPNYSSELNVNALLLGDSALYLCASSFGVGNTEAFFGQGTRLTVV.

The rearrangement links TRBV6-6 to TRBJ2-5; 9 nucleotides match TRBD2. CDR3 length: 14 amino acids. V dropped 5 bases and J dropped 5; count of bases not matched to a gene: 6. In germline, CDR1 is MNHNY, CDR2 SVGAGI (reference sequence). The CDR3 sequence: CASSTGLAWETQYF. DNA of the CDR3: TGTGCCAGCAGTACAGGACTAGCGTGGGAGACCCAGTACTTC.

The CDR3 protein is CASLDRGLSEQYF. CDR3 DNA sequence: TGTGCCAGCCTTGACAGGGGGCTTAGCGAGCAGTACTTC. The V and J genes are TRBV6-5 and TRBJ2-7; 10 bases match TRBD1. In germline, CDR1 is MNHEY, CDR2 SVGAGI. The J segment lost 6 bases and the V segment lost 8 bases, leaving 7 bases of the junction unmatched. The CDR3 is 13 residues long.

This chain uses TRBV2 with TRBJ2-3, with 13 bases fitting TRBD2. The V and J ends lost 6 bases and 1 base, in that order; junction bases with no gene match: 4. The length of the CDR3 is 16 residues. Germline CDR1 and CDR2: SNHLY and FYNNEI. The CDR3 nucleotides read TGTGCCAGCAGCCCCGGGACTAGCGGGGGCACAGATACGCAGTATTTT. This gives the protein CASSPGTSGGTDTQYF. The complete variable domain, with remaining parts taken from reference TRBV2 and TRBJ2-3, reads EPEVTQTPSHQVTQMGQEVILRCVPISNHLYFYWYRQILGQKVEFLVSFYNNEISEKSEIFDDQFSVERPDGSNFTLKIRSTKLEDSAMYFCASSPGTSGGTDTQYFGPGTRLTVL.